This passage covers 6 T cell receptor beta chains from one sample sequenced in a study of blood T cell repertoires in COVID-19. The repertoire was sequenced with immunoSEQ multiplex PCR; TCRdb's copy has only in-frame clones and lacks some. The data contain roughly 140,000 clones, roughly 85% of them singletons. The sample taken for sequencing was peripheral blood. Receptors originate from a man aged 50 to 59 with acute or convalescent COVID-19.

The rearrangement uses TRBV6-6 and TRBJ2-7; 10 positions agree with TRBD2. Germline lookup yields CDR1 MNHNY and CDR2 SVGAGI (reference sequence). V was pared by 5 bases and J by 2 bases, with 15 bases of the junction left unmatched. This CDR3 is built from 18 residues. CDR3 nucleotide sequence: TGTGCCAGCAGTCCATTAATTAGAGCGGGAGGGGCCCCCTACGAGCAGTACTTC. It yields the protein CASSPLIRAGGAPYEQYF.

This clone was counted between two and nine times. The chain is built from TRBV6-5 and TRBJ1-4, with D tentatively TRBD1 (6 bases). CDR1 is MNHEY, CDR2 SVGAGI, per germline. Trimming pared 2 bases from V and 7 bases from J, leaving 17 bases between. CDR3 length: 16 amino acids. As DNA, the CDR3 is TGTGCCAGCAGTTACGGTTCGGGGGGCGAGGGTGAAAAACTGTTTTTT. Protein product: CASSYGSGGEGEKLFF.

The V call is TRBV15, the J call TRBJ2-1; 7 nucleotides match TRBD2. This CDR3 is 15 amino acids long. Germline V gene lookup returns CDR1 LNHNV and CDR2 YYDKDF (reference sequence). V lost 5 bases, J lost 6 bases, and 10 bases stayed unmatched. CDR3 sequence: CATSRDYGSRNEQFF. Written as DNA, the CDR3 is TGTGCCACCAGCCGGGACTACGGATCTCGCAATGAGCAGTTCTTC.

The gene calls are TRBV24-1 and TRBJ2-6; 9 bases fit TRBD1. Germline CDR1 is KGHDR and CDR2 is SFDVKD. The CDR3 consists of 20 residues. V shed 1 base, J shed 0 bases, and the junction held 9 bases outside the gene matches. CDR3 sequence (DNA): TGTGCCACCAGTGATTTCGCCCCCGGGACAGGGAGCTCTGGGGCCAACGTCCTGACTTTC. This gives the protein CATSDFAPGTGSSGANVLTF.

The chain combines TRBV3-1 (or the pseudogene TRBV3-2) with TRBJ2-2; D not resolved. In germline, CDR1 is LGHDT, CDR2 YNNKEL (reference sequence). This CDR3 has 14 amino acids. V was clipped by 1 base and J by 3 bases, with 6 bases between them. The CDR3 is CASSQGPYTGELFF. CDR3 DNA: TGTGCCAGCAGCCAAGGGCCATACACCGGGGAGCTGTTTTTT.

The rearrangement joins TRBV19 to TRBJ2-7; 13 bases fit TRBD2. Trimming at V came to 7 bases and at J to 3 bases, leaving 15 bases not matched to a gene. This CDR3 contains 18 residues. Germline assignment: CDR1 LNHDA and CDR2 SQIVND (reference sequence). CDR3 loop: CASKQLAGGPVEIYEQYF. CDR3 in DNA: TGTGCCAGTAAACAACTAGCGGGAGGGCCCGTGGAAATCTACGAGCAGTACTTC. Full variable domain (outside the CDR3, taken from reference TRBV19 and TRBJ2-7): DGGITQSPKYLFRKEGQNVTLSCEQNLNHDAMYWYRQDPGQGLRLIYYSQIVNDFQKGDIAEGYSVSREKKESFPLTVTSAQKNPTAFYLCASKQLAGGPVEIYEQYFGPGTRLTVT.